This is a list of T cell receptor beta chains from one sample in a study of a mutant IDH1 vaccine in newly diagnosed glioma. Antigens of these TCRs are unknown. Sequencing was performed with immunoSEQ multiplex PCR; in TCRdb, only in-frame clones are kept and a portion is missing. The sample shows about 53,000 clones, roughly 80% of them seen only once. Sequencing used PBMCs, obtained from a glioma patient whose treatment included an IDH1 peptide vaccine. Every receptor here comes from a woman younger than 30 with glioma. Some clones in this sample may be carry-over from other donors' samples. Both conserved end residues are part of each CDR3. A D gene is named only where the DNA matches it firmly. Expanded clones get a size class; other rows say once, few or many, or leave the size out.

v_call: TRBV7-2
d_call: -
j_call: TRBJ1-2
clone_size: -
cdr3_nt: TGTGCCAGCAGCTTAGCGCGGGGTCCCGACTATGGCTACACCTTC
cdr3_aa: CASSLARGPDYGYTF

v_call: TRBV29-1
d_call: -
j_call: TRBJ2-1
clone_size: -
cdr3_nt: TGCAGCGCTTCCTGGCGGGCGTCGGATGAGCAGTTCTTC
cdr3_aa: CSASWRASDEQFF

v_call: TRBV5-1
d_call: -
j_call: TRBJ2-1
clone_size: -
cdr3_nt: TGCGCCAGCAGCCGCGACTCGAGCACCTACAATGAGCAGTTCTTC
cdr3_aa: CASSRDSSTYNEQFF

v_call: TRBV2
d_call: -
j_call: TRBJ2-7
clone_size: -
cdr3_nt: TGTGCCAGCAGTGAGGACGGGACCGGGCAGTACTTC
cdr3_aa: CASSEDGTGQYF

v_call: TRBV5-4
d_call: -
j_call: TRBJ2-2
clone_size: -
cdr3_nt: TGTGCCAGCCAACTCACCGGGACTCTCCTAGTGACCGGGGAGCTGTTTTTT
cdr3_aa: CASQLTGTLLVTGELFF

v_call: TRBV29-1
d_call: -
j_call: TRBJ1-1
clone_size: few
cdr3_nt: TGCAGCGTTCCCGACAGGCCGAACACTGAAGCTTTCTTT
cdr3_aa: CSVPDRPNTEAFF

v_call: TRBV10-2
d_call: -
j_call: TRBJ2-7
clone_size: -
cdr3_nt: TGCGCCAGCTCAATAACCCCGGGGGCGGGAGCGGGGGAGCAGTACTTC
cdr3_aa: CASSITPGAGAGEQYF

v_call: TRBV18
d_call: TRBD2
j_call: TRBJ2-7
clone_size: -
cdr3_nt: TGTGCCAGCTCACCATTGGGAGCGGGAGGCCCAACCTACGAGCAGTACTTC
cdr3_aa: CASSPLGAGGPTYEQYF

v_call: TRBV6-6
d_call: TRBD2
j_call: TRBJ2-1
clone_size: few
cdr3_nt: TGTGCCAGCACCTTAGCGGGGGGGAGTTATGAGCAGTTCTTC
cdr3_aa: CASTLAGGSYEQFF

v_call: TRBV25-1
d_call: -
j_call: TRBJ1-6
clone_size: -
cdr3_nt: TGTGCCACCAGGTGGGGAAATGTTAATTCACCCCTCCACTTT
cdr3_aa: CATRWGNVNSPLHF

v_call: TRBV4-1
d_call: -
j_call: TRBJ2-7
clone_size: -
cdr3_nt: TGCGCCAGCAGCCTTTCCGGGACTCAAGGGGCCTACGAGCAGTACTTC
cdr3_aa: CASSLSGTQGAYEQYF

v_call: TRBV6-1
d_call: TRBD1
j_call: TRBJ1-1
clone_size: -
cdr3_nt: TGTGCCAGCAGTGAAGCGATGGGACAGGGGAACACTGAAGCTTTCTTT
cdr3_aa: CASSEAMGQGNTEAFF

v_call: TRBV9
d_call: -
j_call: TRBJ1-3
clone_size: -
cdr3_nt: TGTGCCAGCAGCGTAGATGGAGCGGGCCGCTCTGGAAACACCATATATTTT
cdr3_aa: CASSVDGAGRSGNTIYF

v_call: TRBV28
d_call: TRBD1
j_call: TRBJ1-2
clone_size: -
cdr3_nt: TGTGCCAGCAGTCCCAAGGCGGGACAGGGCTTCTATGGCTACACCTTC
cdr3_aa: CASSPKAGQGFYGYTF

v_call: TRBV6-6
d_call: -
j_call: TRBJ2-1
clone_size: -
cdr3_nt: TGTGCCAGCAGTGCCCCCGGGACGTGGACCTACAATGAGCAGTTCTTC
cdr3_aa: CASSAPGTWTYNEQFF

v_call: TRBV5-1
d_call: -
j_call: TRBJ1-2
clone_size: -
cdr3_nt: TGCGCCAGCAGCTTGGCTCCGGGTTTCCCGAACTATGGCTACACCTTC
cdr3_aa: CASSLAPGFPNYGYTF

v_call: TRBV13
d_call: TRBD2
j_call: TRBJ2-7
clone_size: once
cdr3_nt: TGTGCCAGCAGCTTAGGTCCAGCGGGGGCCTACGAGCAGTACTTC
cdr3_aa: CASSLGPAGAYEQYF

v_call: TRBV6-1
d_call: TRBD2
j_call: TRBJ2-5
clone_size: -
cdr3_nt: TGTGCCAGCAGTGGAGCGGGACTAGGGGGGGAGACCCAGTACTTC
cdr3_aa: CASSGAGLGGETQYF

v_call: TRBV10-2
d_call: -
j_call: TRBJ2-2
clone_size: -
cdr3_nt: TGCGCCAGCCGGCCGAACACCGGGGAGCTGTTTTTT
cdr3_aa: CASRPNTGELFF

v_call: TRBV7-9
d_call: TRBD2
j_call: TRBJ2-1
clone_size: -
cdr3_nt: TGTGCCAGCAGCGGATGGACTAGCGGGGAGAACTACAATGAGCAGTTCTTC
cdr3_aa: CASSGWTSGENYNEQFF

v_call: TRBV11-3
d_call: TRBD1
j_call: TRBJ2-7
clone_size: -
cdr3_nt: TGTGCCAGCAGCTTCCCCCTGACAGGGGGCGGAGACGAGCAGTACTTC
cdr3_aa: CASSFPLTGGGDEQYF

v_call: TRBV29-1
d_call: TRBD1
j_call: TRBJ2-5
clone_size: few
cdr3_nt: TGCAGCGTTGGCCCGCATCTCAGACAGGGAGAGACCCAGTACTTC
cdr3_aa: CSVGPHLRQGETQYF

v_call: TRBV5-4
d_call: -
j_call: TRBJ2-2
clone_size: -
cdr3_nt: TGTGCCAGCAGCGGGGAGCTTTCGAACACCGGGGAGCTGTTTTTT
cdr3_aa: CASSGELSNTGELFF

v_call: TRBV7-9
d_call: -
j_call: TRBJ1-4
clone_size: -
cdr3_nt: TGTGCCAGCAGCTCCCCCCTGGAAAAACTGTTTTTT
cdr3_aa: CASSSPLEKLFF

v_call: TRBV15
d_call: -
j_call: TRBJ1-4
clone_size: -
cdr3_nt: TGTGCCACCAGCAGATGGGGGGCTTTAGAAAAACTGTTTTTT
cdr3_aa: CATSRWGALEKLFF

v_call: TRBV28
d_call: -
j_call: TRBJ1-4
clone_size: -
cdr3_nt: TGTGCCAGCAGCTCTCGGGACCTTGAAAAACTGTTTTTT
cdr3_aa: CASSSRDLEKLFF

v_call: TRBV6-5
d_call: TRBD1
j_call: TRBJ2-7
clone_size: -
cdr3_nt: TGTGCCAGCAGCCACCGGGACAGACCCTACGAGCAGTACTTC
cdr3_aa: CASSHRDRPYEQYF

v_call: TRBV11-2
d_call: -
j_call: TRBJ1-2
clone_size: -
cdr3_nt: TGTGCCAGCAGCTCCCTCAAGGACAGACTTAACTATGGCTACACCTTC
cdr3_aa: CASSSLKDRLNYGYTF

v_call: TRBV25-1
d_call: -
j_call: TRBJ1-1
clone_size: few
cdr3_nt: TGTGCCAGCAGTGAATGGTCGCAGGGCGTGATTGAAGCTTTCTTT
cdr3_aa: CASSEWSQGVIEAFF

v_call: TRBV29-1
d_call: TRBD1
j_call: TRBJ1-2
clone_size: -
cdr3_nt: TGCAGCGTCCCGACAGGGACTAACTATGGCTACACCTTC
cdr3_aa: CSVPTGTNYGYTF

v_call: TRBV29-1
d_call: -
j_call: TRBJ2-1
clone_size: -
cdr3_nt: TGCAGCGCCAGGGGCCGTTCCTACAATGAGCAGTTCTTC
cdr3_aa: CSARGRSYNEQFF

v_call: TRBV7-3
d_call: TRBD2
j_call: TRBJ2-5
clone_size: -
cdr3_nt: TGTGCCAGCAGCTTAGCCGGGACTAACCAAGAGACCCAGTACTTC
cdr3_aa: CASSLAGTNQETQYF

v_call: TRBV5-4
d_call: -
j_call: TRBJ2-6
clone_size: -
cdr3_nt: TGTGCCAGCCTCTCTGGGGCCAACGTCCTGACTTTC
cdr3_aa: CASLSGANVLTF

v_call: TRBV6-1
d_call: -
j_call: TRBJ1-3
clone_size: -
cdr3_nt: TGTGCCAGCAGCCGGGGAGGGCAGGAAGGAAACACCATATATTTT
cdr3_aa: CASSRGGQEGNTIYF

v_call: TRBV7-2
d_call: -
j_call: TRBJ2-2
clone_size: once
cdr3_nt: TGTGCCAGCAGCTTAGTACCCCTGCCTAGCAGCACCGGGGAGCTGTTTTTT
cdr3_aa: CASSLVPLPSSTGELFF

v_call: TRBV5-4
d_call: TRBD1
j_call: TRBJ1-5
clone_size: -
cdr3_nt: TGTGCCAGCCCCTTGGTGGCAGGGGGCGACGAAAATCAGCCCCAGCATTTT
cdr3_aa: CASPLVAGGDENQPQHF

v_call: TRBV19
d_call: -
j_call: TRBJ2-5
clone_size: -
cdr3_nt: TGTGCCAGTAGTATAGGTGGCTATGAGGACAGAGAGACCCAGTACTTC
cdr3_aa: CASSIGGYEDRETQYF

v_call: TRBV7-2
d_call: -
j_call: TRBJ1-5
clone_size: -
cdr3_nt: TGTGCCAGCAGCTTTACGGGGGGCAATCAGCCCCAGCATTTT
cdr3_aa: CASSFTGGNQPQHF

v_call: TRBV11-2
d_call: -
j_call: TRBJ2-7
clone_size: -
cdr3_nt: TGTGCCAGCAGCCGAGGACTCAACGAGCAGTACTTC
cdr3_aa: CASSRGLNEQYF

v_call: TRBV27
d_call: -
j_call: TRBJ1-1
clone_size: -
cdr3_nt: TGTGCCAGCAGTTTATTAGGGGAGTGGAGTCAGGAAGCTTTCTTT
cdr3_aa: CASSLLGEWSQEAFF

v_call: TRBV4-1
d_call: -
j_call: TRBJ2-1
clone_size: once
cdr3_nt: TGCGCCAGCAGCCAAGATCGCCTCCTTGGTGAGCAGTTCTTC
cdr3_aa: CASSQDRLLGEQFF

v_call: TRBV9
d_call: -
j_call: TRBJ2-2
clone_size: -
cdr3_nt: TGTGCCAGCAGCTTAACCGGGGAGCTGTTTTTT
cdr3_aa: CASSLTGELFF

v_call: TRBV9
d_call: TRBD2
j_call: TRBJ2-5
clone_size: -
cdr3_nt: TGTGCCAGCACCTCCGGGGGGGCGGGAGAGACCCAGTACTTC
cdr3_aa: CASTSGGAGETQYF